This T cell receptor beta chain was retrieved from a study of PD-1 blockade in classical Hodgkin lymphoma. CDR3 length: 14 residues. CDR1 is MDHEN and CDR2 is SYDVKM in the germline V gene. V was pared by 2 bases and J by 4 bases, with 1 base of the junction left unmatched. Whole-study findings and limits: Although disease activity or prior therapy may be involved, causes of the repertoire differences remain undefined. It was CD4+ TCR diversity, not CD8+, that rose significantly by C4D1.

Time point described: cycle 4 day 1 (C4D1), after 5 to 7 weeks of nivolumab. After autologous stem cell transplantation all patients relapsed, and prior brentuximab vedotin exposure differed between cohorts. Relapsed/refractory classical Hodgkin lymphoma patients had complete, partial or progressive responses. Sequencing was performed with immunoSEQ multiplex PCR; in TCRdb, only in-frame clones are kept and a portion is missing. Of about 44,000 clones listed, around 64% are singletons. Of note for this clone: Antigen: not known.

This chain links TRBV28 with TRBJ2-3, with 9 bases aligning to TRBD1. This clonotype was obtained from a human donor with classical Hodgkin lymphoma. This material consisted of peripheral blood mononuclear cells (PBMCs), taken before the fourth cycle of nivolumab. The CDR3 DNA is TGTGCCAGCAGTTTAGGGACAGGGCCAGATACGCAGTATTTT. This codes for CASSLGTGPDTQYF.